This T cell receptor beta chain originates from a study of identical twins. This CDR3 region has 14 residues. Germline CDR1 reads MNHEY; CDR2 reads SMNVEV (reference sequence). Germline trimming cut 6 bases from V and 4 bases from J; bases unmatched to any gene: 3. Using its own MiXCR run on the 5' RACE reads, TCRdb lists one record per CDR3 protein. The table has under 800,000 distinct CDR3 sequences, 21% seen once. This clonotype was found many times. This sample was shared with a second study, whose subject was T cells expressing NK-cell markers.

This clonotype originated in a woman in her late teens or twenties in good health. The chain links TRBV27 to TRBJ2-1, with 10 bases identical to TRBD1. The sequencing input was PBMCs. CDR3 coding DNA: TGTGCCAGCAGCCGGGACAGGGGTTACAATGAGCAGTTCTTC. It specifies CASSRDRGYNEQFF.